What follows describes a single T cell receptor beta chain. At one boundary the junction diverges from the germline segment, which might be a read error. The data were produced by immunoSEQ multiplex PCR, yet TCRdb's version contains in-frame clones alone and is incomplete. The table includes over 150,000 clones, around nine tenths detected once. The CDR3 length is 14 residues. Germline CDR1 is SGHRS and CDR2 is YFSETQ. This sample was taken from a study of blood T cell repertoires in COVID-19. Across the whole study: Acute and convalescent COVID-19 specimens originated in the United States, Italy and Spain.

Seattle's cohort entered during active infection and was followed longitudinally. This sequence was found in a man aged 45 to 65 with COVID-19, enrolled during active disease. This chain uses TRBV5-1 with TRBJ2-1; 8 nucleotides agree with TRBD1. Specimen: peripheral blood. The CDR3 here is CANSTRQGTNEQFF. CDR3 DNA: TGCGCCAACAGCACGAGACAGGGGACCAATGAGCAGTTCTTC.